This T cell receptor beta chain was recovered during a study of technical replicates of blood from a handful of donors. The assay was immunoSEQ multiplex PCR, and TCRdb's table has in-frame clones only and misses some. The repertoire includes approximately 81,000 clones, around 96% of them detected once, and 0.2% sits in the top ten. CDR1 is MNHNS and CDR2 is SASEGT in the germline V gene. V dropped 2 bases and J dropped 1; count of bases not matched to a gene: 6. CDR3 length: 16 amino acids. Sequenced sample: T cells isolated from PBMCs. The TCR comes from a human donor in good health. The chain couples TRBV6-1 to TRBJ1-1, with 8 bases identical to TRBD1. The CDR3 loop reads CASSESQGAGNTEAFF. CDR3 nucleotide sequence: TGTGCCAGCAGTGAAAGCCAGGGGGCGGGGAACACTGAAGCTTTCTTT.